This T cell receptor (beta chain) was identified in a study of shared clonotypes between healthy human individuals. This CDR3 has 16 amino acids. Germline loops: CDR1 SGHAT, CDR2 FQNNGV. V was shortened by 0 bases and J by 2 bases, with 13 bases between the two germline ends. The assay was immunoSEQ multiplex PCR, and TCRdb's table has in-frame clones only and misses some. Among millions of clones listed, 85% to 95% were seen once. Cells designated naive CD8 were CD45RO-negative and were positively selected for CCR7, with terminally differentiated effector memory CD45RA+ cells excluded. The chain has TRBV11-2 and TRBJ1-2; possible D gene TRBD1, 6 bases. The material sequenced was naive CD8+ T cells from PBMCs. The clonotype originates from a man between 18 and 29 years old in good health. Some clones in this sample may be carry-over from other donors' samples. CDR3 in DNA: TGTGCCAGCAGCTTAGATGGCAGGGGATTGAACTATGGCTACACCTTC. Translated: CASSLDGRGLNYGYTF.